This T cell receptor beta chain was documented in a study of cytomegalovirus exposure and HLA in healthy donors. The study, taken as a whole, reports: TCR association rates varied by HLA locus in a later analysis, with DRB1 highest and HLA-C lowest. It was confirmed in vitro that a few of the CMV-associated chains were specific for CMV antigens. CMV serostatus was the sole immune exposure information available. TCR beta sequences numbering fewer than 20,000 were associated with HLA alleles at 0.05 false discovery rate in a later analysis.

The study ran its PCR with 60 Vbeta and 13 Jbeta primers. The protocol was immunoSEQ multiplex PCR, while the TCRdb copy is restricted to in-frame clones and leaves out a portion. This sample has about 140,000 clones, with about four fifths found just once. On this clone itself: Its antigen remains unknown.

The CDR3 consists of 14 residues. Per germline, CDR1 SEHNR and CDR2 FQNEAQ (reference sequence). Losses at the gene ends were 6 bases for V and 0 bases for J; bases not matched to a gene: 3. The sequencing sample was made of PBMCs. The TCR originated in a man aged 40-49 years in good health and CMV-seronegative. The chain is built from TRBV7-9 and TRBJ1-1; 8 bases fit TRBD1. The CDR3 sequence: CASRRTGMNTEAFF. The CDR3 region has the DNA TGTGCCAGCAGAAGGACAGGGATGAACACTGAAGCTTTCTTT.